This TCR beta chain was documented in a study of control samples from healthy donors and cancer patients. Some clones are missing from TCRdb's copy, which holds only in-frame ones; the method was immunoSEQ multiplex PCR. In the table there are around 82,000 clones, 70% to 90% of which are singletons. Material for sequencing was blood. The sequence was collected from a man aged 45 to 65 in good health.

The CDR3 reads CASSGVGSGSNEQFF. CDR3 bases: TGCGCCAGCAGCGGAGTCGGATCGGGTAGCAATGAGCAGTTCTTC. The chain has TRBV5-1 and TRBJ2-1; no firm D call. This CDR3 spans 15 amino acids. V was shortened by 4 bases and J by 6 bases, with 17 bases between the two germline ends. CDR1 is SGHRS and CDR2 is YFSETQ in the germline V gene.